A selection of T cell receptor beta chains follows, all from one sample in a study of blood T cell repertoires in COVID-19. Here immunoSEQ multiplex PCR was the method, and the copy in TCRdb shows in-frame clones only, minus some. The table lists 180,000 or so clones, more than 70% of them singletons. The specimen was PBMCs or T cells enriched from blood (not recorded which). The receptors were gathered from a man aged 40-49 years with acute COVID-19. Both conserved end residues are part of each CDR3. Each record gives: CDR3 DNA, CDR3 protein, D gene, J gene, V gene, clone size. D genes are given only for firm matches. The size entry is marked missing in some rows and otherwise reads once, few, many or a size class.

cdr3_nt: TGCGCCAGCAGCTTATTAGGGACAGGGTACGAGCAGTACTTC
cdr3_aa: CASSLLGTGYEQYF
d_call: TRBD1
j_call: TRBJ2-7
v_call: TRBV5-1
clone_size: -

cdr3_nt: TGTGCCAGCAGCCAGGGACAGGGGGCCGGACCCCTCCACTTT
cdr3_aa: CASSQGQGAGPLHF
d_call: TRBD1
j_call: TRBJ1-6
v_call: TRBV3-1/TRBV3-2
clone_size: -

cdr3_nt: TGCAGCGTTGGGCTAGCGGGAGGTTTCAATGAGCAGTTCTTC
cdr3_aa: CSVGLAGGFNEQFF
d_call: TRBD2
j_call: TRBJ2-1
v_call: TRBV29-1
clone_size: -

cdr3_nt: TGTGCCAGCAGTGCGACTGGGAACACTGAAGCTTTCTTT
cdr3_aa: CASSATGNTEAFF
d_call: -
j_call: TRBJ1-1
v_call: TRBV25-1
clone_size: -

cdr3_nt: TGTGCCAGCAGCTTGTGGGGGCAGGCCCAGCATTTT
cdr3_aa: CASSLWGQAQHF
d_call: -
j_call: TRBJ1-5
v_call: TRBV5-5
clone_size: -

cdr3_nt: TGTGCCAGCAGCCCACAGGGAGGGGCGAACACTGAAGCTTTCTTT
cdr3_aa: CASSPQGGANTEAFF
d_call: -
j_call: TRBJ1-1
v_call: TRBV9
clone_size: -

cdr3_nt: TGTGCAAGTCGCTTAGCGGAGTGGTGCCAAGAGACCCAGTACTTC
cdr3_aa: CASRLAEWCQETQYF
d_call: -
j_call: TRBJ2-5
v_call: TRBV12-2
clone_size: -

cdr3_nt: TGTGCCAGCACTGGGACTAGCGGGAGGGCACCCTACGAGCAGTACTTC
cdr3_aa: CASTGTSGRAPYEQYF
d_call: TRBD2
j_call: TRBJ2-7
v_call: TRBV28
clone_size: -

cdr3_nt: TGTGCCAGCAGTTACCCGGGGATGTCTTTGGAGCAGTACTTC
cdr3_aa: CASSYPGMSLEQYF
d_call: -
j_call: TRBJ2-7
v_call: TRBV6-2/TRBV6-3
clone_size: -

cdr3_nt: TGCGCCAGCAGGGGCGGGAGTACAGATACGCAGTATTTT
cdr3_aa: CASRGGSTDTQYF
d_call: TRBD2
j_call: TRBJ2-3
v_call: TRBV10-2
clone_size: once

cdr3_nt: TGCAGTGCTAGTAGGTCGGGGGAAGCTTTCTTT
cdr3_aa: CSASRSGEAFF
d_call: -
j_call: TRBJ1-1
v_call: TRBV20-1
clone_size: once

cdr3_nt: TGTGCCAGCAGTGACAGACTAGCGGGAGGGCCCCATGAGCAGTTCTTC
cdr3_aa: CASSDRLAGGPHEQFF
d_call: TRBD2
j_call: TRBJ2-1
v_call: TRBV6-4
clone_size: -

cdr3_nt: TGTGCCAGCAGCCCGAGCGGAAACACCATATATTTT
cdr3_aa: CASSPSGNTIYF
d_call: -
j_call: TRBJ1-3
v_call: TRBV7-8
clone_size: -

cdr3_nt: TGTGCCAGCAGTTTATCCAAAAAGGGGACTAGCGCTGAGCAGTTCTTC
cdr3_aa: CASSLSKKGTSAEQFF
d_call: TRBD2
j_call: TRBJ2-1
v_call: TRBV27
clone_size: -

cdr3_nt: TGTGCCAGCAGCTTAGAGACTAGCCAGGCGGATACGCAGTATTTT
cdr3_aa: CASSLETSQADTQYF
d_call: TRBD2
j_call: TRBJ2-3
v_call: TRBV7-2
clone_size: -

cdr3_nt: TGTGCCAGCAGCAGTGGACAGGGTGGTAATTCACCCCTCCACTTT
cdr3_aa: CASSSGQGGNSPLHF
d_call: -
j_call: TRBJ1-6
v_call: TRBV21-1
clone_size: -

cdr3_nt: TGTGCCAGCAGTTACAGGGGGCCAGGCTCCTACAATGAGCAGTTCTTC
cdr3_aa: CASSYRGPGSYNEQFF
d_call: TRBD1
j_call: TRBJ2-1
v_call: TRBV6-5
clone_size: -

cdr3_nt: TGCGCCAGCAGCCAAGTCCGACTAGCGGGAGGGCCGGGAGATACGCAGTATTTT
cdr3_aa: CASSQVRLAGGPGDTQYF
d_call: TRBD2
j_call: TRBJ2-3
v_call: TRBV4-1
clone_size: -

cdr3_nt: TGTGCCAGCAGCTTTGCGGGGACTGCTCAAGCTTTCTTT
cdr3_aa: CASSFAGTAQAFF
d_call: -
j_call: TRBJ1-1
v_call: TRBV7-9
clone_size: -

cdr3_nt: TGTGCCAGCGCTAGGGAGACCCAGTACTTC
cdr3_aa: CASARETQYF
d_call: -
j_call: TRBJ2-5
v_call: TRBV6-5
clone_size: few

cdr3_nt: TGTGCCAGTAGTCGTTCCTTAGGGGTCCTATACCACGAGCAGTACTTC
cdr3_aa: CASSRSLGVLYHEQYF
d_call: -
j_call: TRBJ2-7
v_call: TRBV19
clone_size: once

cdr3_nt: TGTGCCGTGCGGACAGGGACGAACACTGAAGCTTTCTTT
cdr3_aa: CAVRTGTNTEAFF
d_call: TRBD1
j_call: TRBJ1-1
v_call: TRBV10-3
clone_size: once

cdr3_nt: TGTGCCAGCAGTTTCACAGGGACACCGCAAGAGACCCAGTACTTC
cdr3_aa: CASSFTGTPQETQYF
d_call: -
j_call: TRBJ2-5
v_call: TRBV6-2/TRBV6-3
clone_size: -

cdr3_nt: TGTGCCAGCAGTTTAGGAACGACTAGTTTAGGCTACGAGCAGTACTTC
cdr3_aa: CASSLGTTSLGYEQYF
d_call: -
j_call: TRBJ2-7
v_call: TRBV28
clone_size: -

cdr3_nt: TGTGCCAGCAGTTACGGGGGGGGTTGGGCCCTCCACTTT
cdr3_aa: CASSYGGGWALHF
d_call: -
j_call: TRBJ1-6
v_call: TRBV6-5
clone_size: -

cdr3_nt: TGTGCCAGCAGCGCTTATAGCGGGAGGTCCTACAATGAGCAGTTCTTC
cdr3_aa: CASSAYSGRSYNEQFF
d_call: TRBD2
j_call: TRBJ2-1
v_call: TRBV28
clone_size: -

cdr3_nt: TGTGCCAGCAGCTTATTTGGACTAGCGGGAATCAATGAGCAGTTCTTC
cdr3_aa: CASSLFGLAGINEQFF
d_call: TRBD2
j_call: TRBJ2-1
v_call: TRBV7-6
clone_size: -

cdr3_nt: TGTGCCAGCAACCTGGACTGGAAGGGGAACACTGAAGCTTTCTTT
cdr3_aa: CASNLDWKGNTEAFF
d_call: -
j_call: TRBJ1-1
v_call: TRBV27
clone_size: -

cdr3_nt: TGTGCCAGCAGCTTAGCCCCGGGAGAACGTGAGCAGTTCTTC
cdr3_aa: CASSLAPGEREQFF
d_call: -
j_call: TRBJ2-1
v_call: TRBV7-8
clone_size: once

cdr3_nt: TGTGCCAGCAGGACACAGGGAACTGGAAACACCATATATTTT
cdr3_aa: CASRTQGTGNTIYF
d_call: -
j_call: TRBJ1-3
v_call: TRBV6-5
clone_size: -

cdr3_nt: TGTGCCAGCAGCGTTACTCCAGGGGGTTTCAATGAGCAGTTCTTC
cdr3_aa: CASSVTPGGFNEQFF
d_call: TRBD1
j_call: TRBJ2-1
v_call: TRBV7-9
clone_size: -

cdr3_nt: TGCGCCAGCAGCTGGGGACTAGCGGGAGCCCCTAACACCGGGGAGCTGTTTTTT
cdr3_aa: CASSWGLAGAPNTGELFF
d_call: TRBD2
j_call: TRBJ2-2
v_call: TRBV5-1
clone_size: -

cdr3_nt: TGTGCCAGTAGTCCCGAGGGACTCTACGAGCAGTACTTC
cdr3_aa: CASSPEGLYEQYF
d_call: -
j_call: TRBJ2-7
v_call: TRBV19
clone_size: -

cdr3_nt: TGTGCCAGCAGCTTCGTACTCCCGGGACTCGAAAAACTGTTTTTT
cdr3_aa: CASSFVLPGLEKLFF
d_call: -
j_call: TRBJ1-4
v_call: TRBV5-8
clone_size: -

cdr3_nt: TGTGCCAGCAGCTTGGTACAGGAAACTGAAGCTTTCTTT
cdr3_aa: CASSLVQETEAFF
d_call: -
j_call: TRBJ1-1
v_call: TRBV5-5
clone_size: few

cdr3_nt: TGTGCCATTCCCCAAAGGGGTTTGGAAGGCTACACCTTC
cdr3_aa: CAIPQRGLEGYTF
d_call: -
j_call: TRBJ1-2
v_call: TRBV12-3/TRBV12-4
clone_size: -

cdr3_nt: TGTGCCACCAGTGATCCCCCCGGGACAGGGGGTCCAGATACGCAGTATTTT
cdr3_aa: CATSDPPGTGGPDTQYF
d_call: TRBD1
j_call: TRBJ2-3
v_call: TRBV24-1
clone_size: -

cdr3_nt: TGTGCCAGCGGGGGGACTAGCGGGCCTAATTTCACAGATACGCAGTATTTT
cdr3_aa: CASGGTSGPNFTDTQYF
d_call: TRBD2
j_call: TRBJ2-3
v_call: TRBV25-1
clone_size: -

cdr3_nt: TGTGCCAGCAGCTCGGGACACCAGAACACTGAAGCTTTCTTT
cdr3_aa: CASSSGHQNTEAFF
d_call: -
j_call: TRBJ1-1
v_call: TRBV7-3
clone_size: -

cdr3_nt: TGTGCCAGCAGCCCAACAGGGGGCAATCAGCCCCAGCATTTT
cdr3_aa: CASSPTGGNQPQHF
d_call: TRBD1
j_call: TRBJ1-5
v_call: TRBV7-2
clone_size: -